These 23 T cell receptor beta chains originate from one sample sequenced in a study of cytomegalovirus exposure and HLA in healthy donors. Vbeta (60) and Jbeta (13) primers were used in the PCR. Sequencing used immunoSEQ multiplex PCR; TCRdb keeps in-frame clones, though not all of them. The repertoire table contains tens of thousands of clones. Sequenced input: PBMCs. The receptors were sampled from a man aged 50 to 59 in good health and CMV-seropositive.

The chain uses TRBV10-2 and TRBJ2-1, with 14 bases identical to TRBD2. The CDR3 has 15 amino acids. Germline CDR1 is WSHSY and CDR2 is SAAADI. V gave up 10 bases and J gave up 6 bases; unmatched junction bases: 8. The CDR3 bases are TGCGCCATCCGACTAGCGGGAGGGCCGGGCAATGAGCAGTTCTTC. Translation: CAIRLAGGPGNEQFF.

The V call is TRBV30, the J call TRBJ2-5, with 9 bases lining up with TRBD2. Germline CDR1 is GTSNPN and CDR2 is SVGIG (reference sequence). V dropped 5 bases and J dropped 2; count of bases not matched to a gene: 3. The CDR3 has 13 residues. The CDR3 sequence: CAWALAGQETQYF. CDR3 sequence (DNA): TGTGCCTGGGCCCTAGCGGGACAAGAGACCCAGTACTTC.

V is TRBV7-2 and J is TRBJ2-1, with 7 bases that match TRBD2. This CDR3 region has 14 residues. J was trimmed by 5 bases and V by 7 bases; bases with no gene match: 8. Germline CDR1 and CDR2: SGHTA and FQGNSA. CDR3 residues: CASTHDAGDNEQFF. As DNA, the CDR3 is TGTGCCAGCACCCATGACGCGGGAGACAATGAGCAGTTCTTC.

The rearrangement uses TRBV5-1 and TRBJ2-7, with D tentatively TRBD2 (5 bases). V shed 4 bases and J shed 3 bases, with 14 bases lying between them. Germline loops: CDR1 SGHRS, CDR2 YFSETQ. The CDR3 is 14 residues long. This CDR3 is CASSPISEHYEQYF. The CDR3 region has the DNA TGCGCCAGCAGCCCCATTAGCGAACACTACGAGCAGTACTTC.

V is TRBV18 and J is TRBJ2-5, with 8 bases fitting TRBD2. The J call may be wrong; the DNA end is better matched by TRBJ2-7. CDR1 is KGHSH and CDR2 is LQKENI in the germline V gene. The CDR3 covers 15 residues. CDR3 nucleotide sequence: TGTGCCAGCTCACGGCCGGGACTAGAATTCGACGAGCAGTACTTC. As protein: CASSRPGLEFDEQYF.

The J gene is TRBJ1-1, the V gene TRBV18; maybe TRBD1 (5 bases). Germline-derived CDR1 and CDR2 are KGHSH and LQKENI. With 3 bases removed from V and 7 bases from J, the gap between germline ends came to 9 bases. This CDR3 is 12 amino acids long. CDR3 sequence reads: CASSPGQLEAFF. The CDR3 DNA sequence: TGTGCCAGCTCACCTGGACAACTTGAAGCTTTCTTT.

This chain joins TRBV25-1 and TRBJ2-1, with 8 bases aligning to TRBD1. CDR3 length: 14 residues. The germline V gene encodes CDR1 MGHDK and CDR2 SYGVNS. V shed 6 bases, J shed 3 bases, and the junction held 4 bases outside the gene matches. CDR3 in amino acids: CASSGQGRYNEQFF. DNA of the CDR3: TGTGCCAGCAGCGGACAGGGACGCTACAATGAGCAGTTCTTC.

The CDR3: CASTPGLGEQYV. CDR3 sequence (DNA): TGTGCCAGCACACCGGGACTAGGTGAGCAGTACGTC. This chain joins TRBV2 and TRBJ2-7, with TRBD2 matching 8 bases. With V trimmed by 7 bases and J by 7 bases, 6 bases remained unmatched. CDR3 length: 12 residues. Germline assignment: CDR1 SNHLY and CDR2 FYNNEI.

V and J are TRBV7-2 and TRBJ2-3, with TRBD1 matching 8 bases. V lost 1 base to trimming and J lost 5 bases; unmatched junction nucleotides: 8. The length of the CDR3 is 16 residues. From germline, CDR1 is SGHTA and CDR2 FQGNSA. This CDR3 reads CASSLVIRGRLDTQYF. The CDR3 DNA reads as TGTGCCAGCAGCTTAGTAATCAGGGGGCGCTTAGATACGCAGTATTTT.

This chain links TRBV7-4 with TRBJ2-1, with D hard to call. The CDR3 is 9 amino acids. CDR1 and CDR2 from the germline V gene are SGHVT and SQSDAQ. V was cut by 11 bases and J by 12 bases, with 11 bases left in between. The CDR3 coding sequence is TGTGCCCCTTGTATGGCGCAGTTCTTC. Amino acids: CAPCMAQFF.

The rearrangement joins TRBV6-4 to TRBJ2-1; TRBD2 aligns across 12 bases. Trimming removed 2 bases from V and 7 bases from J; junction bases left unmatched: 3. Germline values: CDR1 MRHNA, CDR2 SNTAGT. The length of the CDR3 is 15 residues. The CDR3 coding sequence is TGTGCCAGCAGTGACGTAACTAGCGGGAGGAATGAGCAGTTCTTC. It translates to CASSDVTSGRNEQFF.

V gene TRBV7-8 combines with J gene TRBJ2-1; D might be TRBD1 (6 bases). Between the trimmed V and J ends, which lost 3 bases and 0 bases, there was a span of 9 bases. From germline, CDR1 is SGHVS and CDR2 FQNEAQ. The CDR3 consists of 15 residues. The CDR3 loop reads CASSFEGVSYNEQFF. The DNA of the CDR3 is TGTGCCAGCAGCTTTGAGGGGGTCTCCTACAATGAGCAGTTCTTC.

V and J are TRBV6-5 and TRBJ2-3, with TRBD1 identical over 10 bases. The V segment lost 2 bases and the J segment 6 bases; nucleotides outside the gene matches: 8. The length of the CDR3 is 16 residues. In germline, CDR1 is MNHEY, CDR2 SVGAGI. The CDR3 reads CASSYDRGRFTDTQYF. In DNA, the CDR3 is TGTGCCAGCAGTTACGACAGGGGGCGATTCACGGATACGCAGTATTTT.

The CDR3 region is CASSGGTSSTYNEQFF. DNA of the CDR3: TGCGCCAGCAGTGGGGGGACATCCAGCACCTACAATGAGCAGTTCTTC. V gene TRBV10-1 combines with J gene TRBJ2-1; a weak D match, TRBD1 (6 bases). CDR3 length: 16 amino acids. Germline V lookup: CDR1 WNHNN, CDR2 SYGVQD (reference sequence). Trimming took off 4 bases at V and 2 bases at J, with 15 bases between the two ends.

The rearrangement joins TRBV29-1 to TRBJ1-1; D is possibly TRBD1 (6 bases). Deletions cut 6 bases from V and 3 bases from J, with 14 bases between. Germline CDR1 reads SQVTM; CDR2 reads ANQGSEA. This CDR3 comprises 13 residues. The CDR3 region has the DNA TGCAGCGTAAACAGGGAATTGCACACTGAAGCTTTCTTT. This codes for CSVNRELHTEAFF.

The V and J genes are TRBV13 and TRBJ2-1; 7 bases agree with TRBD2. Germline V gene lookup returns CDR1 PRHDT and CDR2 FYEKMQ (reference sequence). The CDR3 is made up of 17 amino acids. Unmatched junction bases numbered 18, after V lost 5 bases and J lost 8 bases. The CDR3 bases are TGTGCCAGCAGCCTCCTCGGGCAGGGAGGGTTAGGGGATGAGCAGTTCTTC. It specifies CASSLLGQGGLGDEQFF.

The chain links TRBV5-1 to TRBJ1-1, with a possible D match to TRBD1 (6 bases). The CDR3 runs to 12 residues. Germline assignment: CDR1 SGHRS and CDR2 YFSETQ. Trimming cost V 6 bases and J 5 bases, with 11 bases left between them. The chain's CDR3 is CASTDSSTEAFF. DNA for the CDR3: TGCGCCAGCACGGACAGTTCAACTGAAGCTTTCTTT.

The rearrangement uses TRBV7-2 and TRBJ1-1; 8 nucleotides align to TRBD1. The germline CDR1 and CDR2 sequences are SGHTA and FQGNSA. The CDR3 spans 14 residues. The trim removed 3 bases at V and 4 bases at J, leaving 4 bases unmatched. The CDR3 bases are TGTGCCAGCAGCTTCGGGACAGGCGTCACTGAAGCTTTCTTT. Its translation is CASSFGTGVTEAFF.

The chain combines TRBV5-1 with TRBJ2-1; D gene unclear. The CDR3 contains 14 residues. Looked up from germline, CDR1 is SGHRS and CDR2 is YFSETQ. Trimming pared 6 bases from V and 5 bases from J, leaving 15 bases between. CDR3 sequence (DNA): TGCGCCAGCACCCAGGCCACCTGGAACAATGAGCAGTTCTTC. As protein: CASTQATWNNEQFF. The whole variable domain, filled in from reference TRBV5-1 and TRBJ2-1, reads KAGVTQTPRYLIKTRGQQVTLSCSPISGHRSVSWYQQTPGQGLQFLFEYFSETQRNKGNFPGRFSGRQFSNSRSEMNVSTLELGDSALYLCASTQATWNNEQFFGPGTRLTVL.

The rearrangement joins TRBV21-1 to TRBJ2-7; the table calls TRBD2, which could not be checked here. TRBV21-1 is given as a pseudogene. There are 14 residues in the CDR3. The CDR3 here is CASSKATVSREQYV. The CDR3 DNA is TGTGCCAGCAGCAAAGCCACGGTCAGCCGGGAGCAGTACGTC.

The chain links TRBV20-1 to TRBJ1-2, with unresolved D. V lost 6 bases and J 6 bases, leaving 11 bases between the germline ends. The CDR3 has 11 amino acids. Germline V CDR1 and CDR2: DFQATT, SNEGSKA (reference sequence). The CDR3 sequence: CSAPRSHGYTF. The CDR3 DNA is TGCAGTGCACCCCGGTCTCATGGCTACACCTTC.

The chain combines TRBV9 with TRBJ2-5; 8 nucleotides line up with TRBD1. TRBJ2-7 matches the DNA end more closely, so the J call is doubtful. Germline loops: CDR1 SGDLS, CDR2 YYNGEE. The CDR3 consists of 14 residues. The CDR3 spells CASSFRQGPSEQYF. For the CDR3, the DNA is TGTGCCAGCAGCTTCCGACAGGGGCCGTCCGAGCAGTACTTC.

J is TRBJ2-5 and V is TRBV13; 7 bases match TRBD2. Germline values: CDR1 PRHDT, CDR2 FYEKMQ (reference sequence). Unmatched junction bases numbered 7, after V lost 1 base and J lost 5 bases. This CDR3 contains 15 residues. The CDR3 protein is CASSLVLSGGETQYF. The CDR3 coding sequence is TGTGCCAGCAGCTTAGTCCTCTCCGGGGGGGAGACCCAGTACTTC.